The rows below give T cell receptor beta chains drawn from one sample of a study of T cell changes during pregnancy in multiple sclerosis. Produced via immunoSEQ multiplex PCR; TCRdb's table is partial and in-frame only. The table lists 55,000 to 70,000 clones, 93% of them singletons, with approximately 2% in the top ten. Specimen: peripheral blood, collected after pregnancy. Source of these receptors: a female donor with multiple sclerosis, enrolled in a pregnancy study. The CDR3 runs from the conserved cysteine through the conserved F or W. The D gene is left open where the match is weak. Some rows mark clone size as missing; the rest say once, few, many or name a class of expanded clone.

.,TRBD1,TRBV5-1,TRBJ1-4,CASNQGDSEKLFF,TGCGCCAGCAATCAGGGGGATAGTGAAAAACTGTTTTTT
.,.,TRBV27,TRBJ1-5,CASSPRNFPRDGNQPQHF,TGTGCCAGCAGTCCCAGGAATTTCCCACGGGATGGGAATCAGCCCCAGCATTTT
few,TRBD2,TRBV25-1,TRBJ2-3,CASSGATSGHSTDTQYF,TGTGCCAGCAGTGGCGCCACTAGCGGGCATAGCACAGATACGCAGTATTTT
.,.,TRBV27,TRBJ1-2,CASSLSENRRYYGYTF,TGTGCCAGCAGTTTATCCGAAAACAGGCGCTACTATGGCTACACCTTC
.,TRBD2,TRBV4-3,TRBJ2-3,CASSQDWREVDTQYF,TGCGCCAGCAGCCAAGACTGGCGGGAGGTAGATACGCAGTATTTT
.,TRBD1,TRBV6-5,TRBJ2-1,CASSLDRDYNEQFF,TGTGCCAGCAGTTTGGACAGGGACTACAATGAGCAGTTCTTC
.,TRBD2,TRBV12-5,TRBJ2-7,CASGTSGSYEQYF,TGTGCTAGTGGGACTAGCGGGAGCTACGAGCAGTACTTC
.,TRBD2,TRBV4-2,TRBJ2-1,CASSQERGREIFNEQFF,TGTGCCAGCAGCCAAGAGCGCGGGCGGGAGATCTTCAATGAGCAGTTCTTC
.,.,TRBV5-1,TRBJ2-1,CASSLGSGPYNEQFF,TGCGCCAGCAGCTTGGGGAGTGGCCCCTACAATGAGCAGTTCTTC
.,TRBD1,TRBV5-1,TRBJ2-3,CASSLEGQGTDTQYF,TGCGCCAGCAGCTTGGAGGGACAGGGCACAGATACGCAGTATTTT
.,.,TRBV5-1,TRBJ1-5,CASSPDYGSQPQHF,TGCGCCAGCAGCCCCGACTACGGGAGTCAGCCCCAGCATTTT
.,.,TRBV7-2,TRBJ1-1,CASSFAGSTEAFF,TGTGCCAGCAGCTTCGCAGGGTCGACTGAAGCTTTCTTT
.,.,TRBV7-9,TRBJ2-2,CASSSGLVRDNTGELFF,TGTGCCAGCAGCTCCGGCCTGGTGAGGGATAACACCGGGGAGCTGTTTTTT
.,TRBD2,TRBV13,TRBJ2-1,CASSPRGAGDEQFF,TGTGCCAGCAGCCCGCGGGGGGCAGGCGATGAGCAGTTCTTC
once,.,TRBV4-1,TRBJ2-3,CASSQVPGEDTQYF,TGCGCCAGCAGCCAAGTCCCCGGGGAGGATACGCAGTATTTT
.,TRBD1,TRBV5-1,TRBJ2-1,CASSPNRDRVYNEQFF,TGCGCCAGCAGCCCTAACCGGGACAGGGTCTACAATGAGCAGTTCTTC
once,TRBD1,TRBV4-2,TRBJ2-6,CASSQELGQHSGANVLTF,TGTGCCAGCAGCCAAGAATTGGGACAGCACTCTGGGGCCAACGTCCTGACTTTC
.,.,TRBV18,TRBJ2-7,CASSPQRGGLTYEQYF,TGTGCCAGCTCACCCCAGAGGGGGGGATTGACCTACGAGCAGTACTTC
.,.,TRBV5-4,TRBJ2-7,CASSFGSWGEQYF,TGTGCCAGCAGCTTCGGGAGCTGGGGAGAGCAGTACTTC
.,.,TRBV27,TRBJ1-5,CASSLVGDSNQPQHF,TGTGCCAGCAGTTTAGTCGGGGATAGCAATCAGCCCCAGCATTTT
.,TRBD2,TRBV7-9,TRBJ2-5,CASTSPTSTGGKETQYF,TGTGCCAGCACCTCCCCGACTAGCACCGGGGGGAAGGAGACCCAGTACTTC
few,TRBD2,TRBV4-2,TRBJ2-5,CASSRTSGGETQYF,TGTGCCAGCAGCCGAACGTCGGGGGGGGAGACCCAGTACTTC